The 29 T cell receptor beta chains reported below all come from one sample, sequenced in a study of metastatic and nonmetastatic thyroid tumors. Thyroid surgery had not been preceded by any treatment in any patient. TCRdb re-processed the PCR reads through MiXCR. The data contain 4,000 to 5,500 clones, about 23% of them singletons. The sequenced material came from tumor tissue. All receptors derive from a male donor with papillary thyroid cancer or a benign thyroid nodule (not recorded which). Some clones in this sample may be carry-over from other donors' samples.

Relative to its sample, this clone is hyperexpanded. The J gene is TRBJ2-1, the V gene TRBV28; TRBD1 might be the D (6 bases). The germline CDR1 and CDR2 sequences are MDHEN and SYDVKM. The CDR3 length is 15 residues. The V end was cut by 3 bases, the J end by 2 bases, with 11 bases between. Written as DNA, the CDR3 is TGTGCCAGCAGTTTGAAGTGGACAGCCTACAATGAGCAGTTCTTC. Encoded protein: CASSLKWTAYNEQFF.

The chain couples TRBV2 to TRBJ2-1; TRBD2 matches at 8 bases. This CDR3 is 15 amino acids long. Germline V gene sequence: CDR1 SNHLY, CDR2 FYNNEI. Unmatched junction bases numbered 3, after V lost 4 bases and J lost 1 base. In DNA form, the CDR3 reads TGTGCCAGCAGTGCTAGCGGGCAGTCCTACAATGAGCAGTTCTTC. Translated: CASSASGQSYNEQFF.

This clone was counted only a few times. A single base separates this from a much larger clone, so it may be a read error. The J gene is TRBJ2-3, the V gene TRBV30; D may be TRBD2 (6 bases). CDR1 GTSNPN and CDR2 SVGIG come from the germline V gene (reference sequence). The CDR3 totals 14 residues. The V gene lost 4 bases and the J gene lost 4 bases, with 15 bases spanning the gap. The CDR3 loop is CAWISPGEADTQYF. The DNA for the CDR3 is TGTGCCTGGATAAGTCCGGGAGAGGCAGATACGCAGTATTTT. Combining the CDR3 with reference TRBV30 and TRBJ2-3 gives the whole variable domain SQTIHQWPATLVQPVGSPLSLECTVEGTSNPNLYWYRQAAGRGLQLLFYSVGIGQISSEVPQNLSASRPQDRQFILSSKKLLLSDSGFYLCAWISPGEADTQYFGPGTRLTVL.

This clone is categorized as medium-sized (0.01 to 0.1%). The chain carries TRBV4-2 and TRBJ2-7, with a possible D match to TRBD2 (6 bases). CDR3 length: 16 residues. Germline CDR1 LGHNA, CDR2 YNFKEQ. Trimming pared 4 bases from V and 2 bases from J, leaving 18 bases between. The chain's CDR3 is CASSPYSGTRTYEQYF. DNA of the CDR3: TGTGCCAGCAGCCCTTATTCCGGGACTCGAACCTACGAGCAGTACTTC.

The sample holds a few counts of this clone. The chain links TRBV27 to TRBJ2-1; D gene uncertain. The CDR3 is made up of 12 amino acids. V was pared by 10 bases and J by 5 bases, with 12 bases between. From germline, CDR1 is MNHEY and CDR2 SMNVEV (reference sequence). CDR3 nucleotides: TGTGCCACCACGCACGCGGACAATGAGCAGTTCTTC. This encodes CATTHADNEQFF.

V and J are TRBV6-1 and TRBJ2-2, with TRBD2 identical over 8 bases. With 6 bases clipped from V and 2 bases from J, the junction kept 5 bases outside the gene matches. The CDR3 has 15 residues. Germline CDR1 reads MNHNS; CDR2 reads SASEGT. The CDR3 DNA is TGTGCCAGCAGCGAAAGCGGGGGTAACACCGGGGAGCTGTTTTTT. Protein sequence: CASSESGGNTGELFF.

There are many counts of this clone. The chain joins TRBV27 to TRBJ1-5; the match to TRBD1 covers 9 bases. This CDR3 has 16 amino acids. Germline lookup yields CDR1 MNHEY and CDR2 SMNVEV (reference sequence). V gave up 6 bases and J gave up 4 bases; unmatched junction bases: 10. The CDR3: CASRSLDRGGNQPQHF. The CDR3 nucleotides read TGTGCCAGCAGGTCTCTGGACAGGGGAGGGAATCAGCCCCAGCATTTT.

This clone rates as medium-sized. The rearrangement joins TRBV12-3 or TRBV12-4 to TRBJ2-1; the match to TRBD2 covers 7 bases. Trimming took 2 bases from V and 2 from J; bases not matched to a gene: 0. CDR3 size: 14 residues. The CDR3 loop is CASSLTSAYNEQFF. The CDR3 nucleotides read TGTGCCAGCAGTTTAACTAGCGCCTACAATGAGCAGTTCTTC.

This chain uses TRBV28 with TRBJ2-3; D is uncertain. V was shortened by 4 bases and J by 2 bases, with 22 bases between the two germline ends. CDR3 length: 18 amino acids. Germline V CDR1 and CDR2: MDHEN, SYDVKM. Written as DNA, the CDR3 is TGTGCCAGCAGTTCGGCTACCCTTAATCTACCCACCACAGATACGCAGTATTTT. Translation: CASSSATLNLPTTDTQYF.

This chain joins TRBV24-1 and TRBJ2-3, with D perhaps assigned TRBD1 or TRBD2 (5 bases each). Deletions cut 12 bases from V and 0 bases from J, with 9 bases between. Germline V gene lookup returns CDR1 KGHDR and CDR2 SFDVKD. The CDR3 sequence is 12 residues long. In DNA, the CDR3 is TGTGCCGCCCGGGACAGCACAGATACGCAGTATTTT. Its protein product is CAARDSTDTQYF.

The chain combines TRBV27 with TRBJ2-7, with a possible D match to TRBD2 (5 bases). In germline, CDR1 is MNHEY, CDR2 SMNVEV (reference sequence). V lost 2 bases and J lost 1, with 9 bases in between. This CDR3 is built from 14 residues. In nucleotides, the CDR3 is TGTGCCAGCAGTTTAGGAGGTACATCCTACGAGCAGTACTTC. Translating it yields CASSLGGTSYEQYF.

This chain connects TRBV20-1 to TRBJ1-1; the D is unclear. Germline CDR1 is DFQATT and CDR2 is SNEGSKA (reference sequence). There are 14 residues in the CDR3. V lost 0 bases and J 1 base, leaving 9 bases between the germline ends. CDR3 loop: CSAREGGQNTEAFF. As DNA, the CDR3 is TGCAGTGCTAGAGAGGGAGGGCAGAACACTGAAGCTTTCTTT.

The chain employs TRBV11-2 and TRBJ2-3, with TRBD1 identical over 8 bases. CDR3 length: 16 residues. V lost 8 bases and J lost 1; bases outside the gene matches: 11. Germline assignment: CDR1 SGHAT and CDR2 FQNNGV. Here the CDR3 reads CASRYRVQGGTDTQYF. The CDR3 DNA follows: TGTGCCAGCCGATATAGAGTACAGGGGGGCACAGATACGCAGTATTTT.

This clone was seen ten or more times. Different DNA sequences within this sample yield the same CDR3. V usage is TRBV5-1 and J usage is TRBJ2-5, with D perhaps matching TRBD1 (6 bases). The CDR3 extends over 14 amino acids. Germline CDR1 SGHRS, CDR2 YFSETQ. Trimming stripped 0 bases from V and 5 bases from J, with 11 bases between. As DNA, the CDR3 is TGCGCCAGCAGCTTGGCAGGACAGCTCGAGACCCAGTACTTC. This codes for CASSLAGQLETQYF.

The rearrangement uses TRBV6-1 and TRBJ1-6; D is unresolved. The CDR3 is 15 amino acids. Trimming pared 10 bases from V and 17 bases from J, leaving 30 bases between. Germline V lookup: CDR1 MNHNS, CDR2 SASEGT. DNA of the CDR3: TGTGCCACGAGGAGAAGGGCTGAAAGTGATTCACCAATCCACTTT. It codes for CATRRRAESDSPIHF.

The rearrangement links TRBV2 to TRBJ1-4; 10 bases match TRBD1. CDR1 is SNHLY and CDR2 is FYNNEI in the germline V gene. The CDR3 totals 14 residues. V trimming: 4 bases; J trimming: 5 bases; junction bases outside the gene matches: 1. The chain's CDR3 is CASSVDRGNEKLFF. DNA for the CDR3: TGTGCCAGCAGTGTGGACAGGGGGAATGAAAAACTGTTTTTT.

The V gene is TRBV3-1, the J gene TRBJ2-3; possibly TRBD2 for D (5 bases). The CDR3 covers 15 residues. Germline V gene sequence: CDR1 LGHDT, CDR2 YNNKEL (reference sequence). V lost 1 base, J lost 6 bases, and 14 bases lay in between. CDR3 protein: CASSQGWNRGDTQYF. The CDR3 nucleotides are TGTGCCAGCAGCCAAGGTTGGAATAGAGGGGATACGCAGTATTTT.

This clone was picked up many times. Other DNA sequences within the sample encode an identical CDR3. The gene calls are TRBV20-1 and TRBJ1-6; 7 nucleotides match TRBD1. Germline V gene data show CDR1 as DFQATT and CDR2 as SNEGSKA (reference sequence). After removal of 4 bases from V and 4 bases from J, the junction contained 7 bases not matched to a gene. The CDR3 runs 15 residues. In DNA form, the CDR3 reads TGCAGTGCTATACAGACAGGGTATTATAATTCACCCCTCCACTTT. Protein sequence: CSAIQTGYYNSPLHF.

Within the sample, this clone is medium-sized. The V and J genes are TRBV7-8 and TRBJ2-1; D is undetermined. Trimming took 5 bases from V and 10 from J, leaving 18 bases between them. The CDR3 has 14 residues. Germline assignment: CDR1 SGHVS and CDR2 FQNEAQ. DNA for the CDR3: TGTGCCAGCAGCACCCGACATGGCGCCGAAGAGCAGTTCTTC. It encodes CASSTRHGAEEQFF.

The chain recombines TRBV18 with TRBJ2-1; D is perhaps TRBD1 (5 bases). This CDR3 has 11 amino acids. CDR1 KGHSH and CDR2 LQKENI come from the germline V gene. With 6 bases removed from V and 9 bases from J, the gap between germline ends came to 9 bases. CDR3 region: CASSQGGEQFF. CDR3 bases: TGTGCCAGCTCCCAGGGTGGTGAGCAGTTCTTC.

This clone has more than one count but fewer than ten. J is TRBJ2-3 and V is TRBV2, with 7 bases fitting TRBD1. This CDR3 has 15 amino acids. The germline gives CDR1 SNHLY, CDR2 FYNNEI. J lost 2 bases, V lost 7 bases, and 9 bases had no gene match. CDR3 in amino acids: CASTTGDSPTDTQYF. The CDR3 DNA reads as TGTGCCAGCACCACCGGGGACAGCCCCACAGATACGCAGTATTTT.

Worth noting for this clone: Possible read error: a much larger clone is one base away. The V call is TRBV7-9, the J call TRBJ2-5, with TRBD2 matching over 8 bases. The V gene's germline CDR1 is SEHNR and CDR2 FQNEAQ (reference sequence). This CDR3 is 13 amino acids long. The CDR3 protein is CASTLAGKETQYF. The CDR3 DNA reads TGTGCCAGCACCTTAGCGGGAAAAGAGACCCAGTACTTC.

This clone was seen more than once but under ten times. The rearrangement links TRBV6-1 to TRBJ2-7, with D possibly matching TRBD2 (5 bases). The CDR3 extends over 13 amino acids. Germline V gives CDR1 MNHNS, CDR2 SASEGT. V was shortened by 3 bases and J by 0 bases, with 6 bases between the two germline ends. DNA for the CDR3: TGTGCCAGCAGTGAGGAGGACTCCTACGAGCAGTACTTC. Translating gives CASSEEDSYEQYF.

Remarks on this clone: A read error may be the cause here, since a much bigger clone is one base away. The chain joins TRBV20-1 to TRBJ1-2; TRBD1 aligns across 8 bases. The germline CDR1 and CDR2 sequences are DFQATT and SNEGSKA (reference sequence). The CDR3 is made up of 14 amino acids. J gave up 3 bases and V 6 bases, and 9 bases lay outside the gene matches. This CDR3 is CSALTGGPDYGYTF. DNA for the CDR3: TGCAGTGCCCTTACAGGGGGACCAGACTATGGCTACACCTTC.

This clone turned up a few times. The CDR3 sequence: CASSKPGQGNTGELFF. CDR3 sequence (DNA): TGTGCCAGCAGTAAGCCGGGACAGGGTAACACCGGGGAGCTGTTTTTT. V and J are TRBV28 and TRBJ2-2; 9 nucleotides line up with TRBD1. Germline V gene lookup returns CDR1 MDHEN and CDR2 SYDVKM. V was pared by 5 bases and J by 2 bases, with 6 bases of the junction left unmatched. CDR3 length: 16 residues.

Turning to this clone: One end of the junction does not line up with germline, which may come from a read error. The chain is built from TRBV6-2 or TRBV6-3 and TRBJ2-2, with D possibly being TRBD2 (6 bases). The CDR3 is 12 residues long. In germline, CDR1 is MNHEY, CDR2 SVGEGT. DNA for the CDR3: TGTGCCAGCAGTTTTGTGGGCGGGGAGCGGTTTTTT. Encoded protein: CASSFVGGERFF.

V gene TRBV7-2 combines with J gene TRBJ1-2; a weak D match, TRBD1 (6 bases). The V gene's germline CDR1 is SGHTA and CDR2 FQGNSA. This CDR3 has 14 amino acids. V gave up 6 bases and J gave up 1 base, with 12 bases separating them. The CDR3 sequence is CASSLLDSNYGYTF. The CDR3 DNA is TGTGCCAGCAGTCTATTGGACAGTAACTATGGCTACACCTTC.

With regard to this clone: A read error is possible here, since a much larger clone lies one base away. The genes are TRBV29-1 and TRBJ2-5; TRBD2 aligns across 12 bases. CDR3 size: 14 residues. Germline V gene sequence: CDR1 SQVTM, CDR2 ANQGSEA. Here the CDR3 DNA reads TGCAGCGTAGTAGGACTAGCGGGACAAGAGACCGAGTACTTC. Translated, it gives CSVVGLAGQETEYF.

This clone has a handful of counts. V usage is TRBV28 and J usage is TRBJ1-1, with TRBD1 identical over 9 bases. From germline, CDR1 is MDHEN and CDR2 SYDVKM. The CDR3 is 16 amino acids. Losses at the gene ends were 6 bases for V and 0 bases for J; bases not matched to a gene: 8. In DNA, the CDR3 is TGTGCCAGCAGACTATACAGGGGGCGGATGAACACTGAAGCTTTCTTT. Its protein product is CASRLYRGRMNTEAFF. Variable domain in full (rest from reference TRBV28 and TRBJ1-1): DVKVTQSSRYLVKRTGEKVFLECVQDMDHENMFWYRQDPGLGLRLIYFSYDVKMKEKGDIPEGYSVSREKKERFSLILESASTNQTSMYLCASRLYRGRMNTEAFFGQGTRLTVV.